The source of this T cell receptor beta chain is a study of T cell responses to AZD1222 COVID-19 vaccine. Notes on the study in general: Spike was spanned by vaccine-associated CD4 TCRs, which were dominant at 160-218 and 743-854. A mostly white British donor set with more females was recruited, and clonal diversity was possibly underestimated. Every sample of the repertoires postdated the peak T cell response. Nearly half of the spike-specific TCRs reportedly recognize variant regions that carry no mutations.

Generated by immunoSEQ multiplex PCR, the TCRdb table keeps only in-frame clones and is missing some. Of about 150,000 clones listed, roughly 89% are singletons. Worth noting for this clone: The target antigen is unknown.

The sequence was obtained from an adult who received the MenACWY meningococcal vaccine as a control. The input for sequencing was peripheral blood, taken 28 days after the second dose of the MenACWY control vaccine.

CDR3 nucleotides: TGTGCCAGCAGCTTCGACAGGGGGGTCGGTACTCGTTACGAGCAGTACTTC. Protein: CASSFDRGVGTRYEQYF. The chain is built from TRBV11-2 and TRBJ2-7; 9 nucleotides line up with TRBD1. Trimming at V came to 3 bases and at J to 4 bases, leaving 13 bases not matched to a gene. The CDR3 extends over 17 amino acids. The germline CDR1 and CDR2 sequences are SGHAT and FQNNGV.